The rows below give T cell receptor beta chains drawn from one sample of a study of blood T cell repertoires in COVID-19. The assay was immunoSEQ multiplex PCR, and TCRdb's table has in-frame clones only and misses some. The sample holds approximately 230,000 clones, about 88% seen once. The sample was peripheral blood. These TCRs come from a middle-aged woman who had recovered from COVID-19. CDR3s include the opening cysteine and the closing phenylalanine or tryptophan. A D gene is named only where the DNA matches it firmly. Clone sizes are given selectively: once, few, many, or a class where the clone is expanded.

clone size	V gene	D gene	J gene	CDR3 protein	CDR3 DNA
.	TRBV6-6	TRBD2	TRBJ2-1	CASSQNGLAGVHNEQFF	TGTGCCAGCAGTCAAAACGGACTAGCGGGGGTCCACAATGAGCAGTTCTTC
.	TRBV27	TRBD1	TRBJ2-2	CASGPDRGTGELFF	TGTGCCAGCGGACCGGACAGGGGGACCGGGGAGCTGTTTTTT
.	TRBV19	.	TRBJ2-2	CASSIPANTGELFF	TGTGCCAGTAGTATCCCAGCGAACACCGGGGAGCTGTTTTTT
.	TRBV7-2	.	TRBJ1-2	CASSFLTGGYTF	TGTGCCAGCAGCTTCTTAACGGGTGGCTACACCTTC
few	TRBV18	TRBD1	TRBJ1-6	CASSPKGTGESPLHF	TGTGCCAGCTCCCCGAAAGGGACAGGGGAATCACCCCTCCACTTT
.	TRBV3-1/TRBV3-2	.	TRBJ2-2	CASSPHLTGLNTGELFF	TGTGCCAGCAGCCCCCACCTAACAGGCCTGAACACCGGGGAGCTGTTTTTT
.	TRBV7-3	TRBD2	TRBJ2-1	CASSPYLLAGGRYNEQFF	TGTGCCAGCAGCCCCTACCTACTAGCGGGAGGCAGATACAATGAGCAGTTCTTC
.	TRBV6-1	.	TRBJ2-7	CASRGHKTSYEQYF	TGTGCCAGCAGGGGACACAAGACCTCCTACGAGCAGTACTTC
.	TRBV7-3	.	TRBJ2-3	CASSLMGLYAGRPTDTQYF	TGTGCCAGCAGCTTAATGGGCTTGTACGCGGGAAGGCCCACAGATACGCAGTATTTT
.	TRBV6-6	.	TRBJ1-2	CASRPEANYGYTF	TGTGCCAGCCGCCCGGAGGCGAACTATGGCTACACCTTC
.	TRBV6-5	.	TRBJ1-5	CASSYGGYNQPQHF	TGTGCCAGCAGTTACGGGGGGTATAATCAGCCCCAGCATTTT
.	TRBV20-1	.	TRBJ2-7	CSASGVISTPYEQYF	TGCAGTGCTAGTGGGGTGATTAGCACCCCCTACGAGCAGTACTTC
few	TRBV5-1	.	TRBJ1-2	CASSLALGSGGYTF	TGCGCCAGCAGCTTGGCGTTAGGGAGCGGTGGCTACACCTTC
.	TRBV7-9	.	TRBJ1-2	CASSPMTELTNYGYTF	TGTGCCAGCAGCCCTATGACAGAACTGACTAACTATGGCTACACCTTC
.	TRBV3-1/TRBV3-2	.	TRBJ2-3	CASSQDPRSTDTQYF	TGTGCCAGCAGCCAAGATCCGAGATCCACAGATACGCAGTATTTT
once	TRBV2	TRBD2	TRBJ2-3	CASARLAGGTDTQYF	TGTGCCAGCGCCCGACTAGCGGGGGGCACAGATACGCAGTATTTT
.	TRBV5-1	TRBD2	TRBJ2-5	CASSLGLAVQETQYF	TGCGCCAGCAGCTTGGGACTAGCGGTACAAGAGACCCAGTACTTC
once	TRBV6-5	.	TRBJ1-5	CASSRPNQPQHF	TGTGCCAGCAGTCGTCCCAATCAGCCCCAGCATTTT
.	TRBV7-6	TRBD2	TRBJ2-3	CASRNSGRATDTQYF	TGTGCCAGCCGGAATAGCGGGAGAGCAACAGATACGCAGTATTTT
.	TRBV5-4	.	TRBJ2-2	CASSTYGGSNTGELFF	TGTGCCAGCAGCACCTACGGCGGATCTAACACCGGGGAGCTGTTTTTT
.	TRBV28	.	TRBJ1-4	CASSPRGVRNEKLFF	TGTGCCAGCAGTCCCAGGGGAGTCCGTAATGAAAAACTGTTTTTT
.	TRBV5-1	.	TRBJ2-7	CASSLEPYEQYF	TGCGCCAGCAGCTTGGAGCCCTACGAGCAGTACTTC
.	TRBV7-2	TRBD2	TRBJ2-5	CASSLYVMSSGGAQETQYF	TGTGCCAGCAGCTTATATGTAATGTCTAGCGGGGGGGCCCAAGAGACCCAGTACTTC
.	TRBV19	TRBD2	TRBJ2-1	CATRTSGSRVEQFF	TGTGCCACTCGGACTAGCGGGAGTCGGGTCGAGCAGTTCTTC
.	TRBV28	.	TRBJ1-2	CASTPTYDRIVGGYTF	TGTGCCAGCACCCCCACTTATGACCGAATTGTGGGCGGCTACACCTTC
.	TRBV12-3/TRBV12-4	.	TRBJ1-2	CASSRTEGYGYTF	TGTGCCAGCAGTCGGACAGAAGGCTATGGCTACACCTTC
.	TRBV21-1	.	TRBJ1-4	CARVVHCPGQTAEKLFF	TGTGCCAGGGTAGTTCACTGTCCGGGACAGACTGCTGAAAAACTGTTTTTT
.	TRBV3-1/TRBV3-2	TRBD1	TRBJ1-3	CASSRQGAQGNTIYF	TGTGCCAGCAGTCGACAGGGGGCGCAAGGAAACACCATATATTTT
.	TRBV18	.	TRBJ2-5	CASSPPGGLETQYF	TGTGCCAGCTCACCCCCCGGGGGGCTCGAGACCCAGTACTTC
.	TRBV15	.	TRBJ2-6	CATDAGYSGANVLTF	TGTGCCACTGACGCAGGGTACTCTGGGGCCAACGTCCTGACTTTC
.	TRBV6-1	TRBD1	TRBJ2-1	CASSDPQGATTGPYNEQFF	TGTGCCAGCAGTGATCCACAGGGGGCAACGACGGGGCCCTACAATGAGCAGTTCTTC
.	TRBV3-1/TRBV3-2	.	TRBJ1-5	CASSQASGRPPRPQHF	TGTGCCAGCAGCCAAGCTAGCGGCAGGCCTCCACGGCCCCAGCATTTT
once	TRBV5-4	TRBD1	TRBJ2-7	CASSATVQGAYEQYF	TGTGCCAGCAGCGCAACGGTACAGGGGGCCTACGAGCAGTACTTC
.	TRBV4-2	.	TRBJ1-4	CASSQEPRGATNEKLFF	TGTGCCAGCAGCCAAGAGCCCCGGGGGGCAACTAATGAAAAACTGTTTTTT
many	TRBV24-1	TRBD1	TRBJ2-1	CATSDLGQGLRNEQFF	TGTGCCACCAGTGATCTGGGACAGGGATTACGGAATGAGCAGTTCTTC
.	TRBV19	.	TRBJ1-2	CASRLDSVYGYTF	TGTGCCAGTAGGTTGGACAGTGTCTATGGCTACACCTTC
.	TRBV12-3/TRBV12-4	.	TRBJ2-7	CASSQTPTYEQYF	TGTGCCAGCAGCCAAACACCGACCTACGAGCAGTACTTC
.	TRBV5-1	.	TRBJ2-3	CASSLAVTFRDTGHTQYF	TGCGCCAGCAGCTTGGCCGTTACGTTCCGGGACACCGGGCATACGCAGTATTTT
.	TRBV6-5	.	TRBJ2-3	CASSPGLRTDTQYF	TGTGCCAGCAGCCCGGGACTGAGAACAGATACGCAGTATTTT
.	TRBV3-1/TRBV3-2	TRBD2	TRBJ2-1	CASSPWIAGGNYNEQFF	TGTGCCAGCAGCCCATGGATAGCGGGGGGCAACTACAATGAGCAGTTCTTC
once	TRBV6-5	TRBD1	TRBJ2-7	CASSSWDRAYEQYF	TGTGCCAGCAGTTCGTGGGACAGGGCCTACGAGCAGTACTTC
.	TRBV19	.	TRBJ1-1	CASSSNGGNTEAFF	TGTGCCAGTAGTAGCAACGGAGGGAACACTGAAGCTTTCTTT
few	TRBV28	TRBD1	TRBJ2-7	CASSPSGTGLFEQYF	TGTGCCAGCAGTCCCTCCGGGACAGGTCTATTCGAGCAGTACTTC
few	TRBV7-9	.	TRBJ1-1	CASSLEGGMMNTEAFF	TGTGCCAGCAGCTTAGAGGGGGGGATGATGAACACTGAAGCTTTCTTT
.	TRBV27	TRBD2	TRBJ2-5	CASSSPSGSPSRETQYF	TGTGCCAGCAGTTCTCCTAGCGGGAGTCCTAGCAGGGAGACCCAGTACTTC
once	TRBV5-1	TRBD2	TRBJ2-7	CASSLGPGSGAYEQYF	TGCGCCAGCAGCTTGGGCCCCGGGAGCGGGGCCTACGAGCAGTACTTC
.	TRBV3-1/TRBV3-2	.	TRBJ2-1	CASSQLGGQGSYNEQFF	TGTGCCAGCAGCCAACTAGGAGGGCAGGGTTCCTACAATGAGCAGTTCTTC
.	TRBV15	.	TRBJ1-2	CATSRDRGANYGYTF	TGTGCCACCAGCAGAGATCGGGGGGCAAACTATGGCTACACCTTC
.	TRBV15	.	TRBJ2-7	CATSRDPGYYEQYF	TGTGCCACCAGCAGAGATCCAGGTTACTACGAGCAGTACTTC
.	TRBV18	.	TRBJ2-7	CASSPGDSYEQYF	TGTGCCAGCTCACCAGGAGACAGCTACGAGCAGTACTTC
once	TRBV6-4	TRBD1	TRBJ2-2	CASSVLDRDRRVNTGELFF	TGTGCCAGCAGTGTTCTGGACAGGGATCGACGGGTTAACACCGGGGAGCTGTTTTTT
once	TRBV3-1/TRBV3-2	TRBD1	TRBJ2-5	CASSQTGGGVETQYF	TGTGCCAGCAGCCAAACAGGGGGCGGGGTAGAGACCCAGTACTTC
.	TRBV13	.	TRBJ1-2	CASSSPQAANYGYTF	TGTGCCAGCAGCTCCCCGCAGGCAGCTAACTATGGCTACACCTTC
once	TRBV7-2	.	TRBJ2-5	CASSLAGRGETQYF	TGTGCCAGCAGCTTAGCCGGGAGAGGAGAGACCCAGTACTTC
few	TRBV28	TRBD1	TRBJ2-1	CASEPQGWREQFF	TGTGCCAGCGAGCCACAGGGGTGGCGAGAGCAGTTCTTC
.	TRBV5-8	.	TRBJ2-2	CASSSYGGGASNTGELFF	TGTGCCAGCAGCTCCTACGGTGGGGGGGCCTCGAACACCGGGGAGCTGTTTTTT
.	TRBV7-2	.	TRBJ1-4	CASSPRGVHGNEKLFF	TGTGCCAGCAGCCCTCGGGGGGTTCATGGTAATGAAAAACTGTTTTTT
.	TRBV24-1	TRBD2	TRBJ2-7	CATSDSRTSGYEQYF	TGTGCCACCAGTGATAGTCGGACTAGCGGCTACGAGCAGTACTTC
.	TRBV4-3	TRBD2	TRBJ2-5	CASSQELAGGRETQYF	TGCGCCAGCAGCCAAGAACTAGCGGGGGGTCGGGAGACCCAGTACTTC